One and the same sample provided the 25 T cell receptor beta chains below, sequenced in a study of blood T cell repertoires in COVID-19. Here immunoSEQ multiplex PCR was the method, and the copy in TCRdb shows in-frame clones only, minus some. The sample carries about 410,000 clones, roughly 88% recorded once. The specimen sequenced was peripheral blood. Every receptor here comes from a woman in her thirties with active or convalescent COVID-19.

This clone was found once. The chain is built from TRBV19 and TRBJ1-5; 8 bases fit TRBD1. J gave up 7 bases and V 6 bases, and 8 bases lay outside the gene matches. Germline CDR1 LNHDA, CDR2 SQIVND (reference sequence). This CDR3 contains 14 residues. Here the CDR3 reads CASSKDRAGQPQHF. CDR3 nucleotides: TGTGCCAGTAGCAAGGACAGGGCGGGACAGCCCCAGCATTTT.

This chain links TRBV10-3 with TRBJ2-5; 7 bases map to TRBD2. V lost 8 bases, J lost 1 base, and 4 bases stayed unmatched. The CDR3 consists of 13 residues. The germline V gene has CDR1 ENHRY and CDR2 SYGVKD. Here the CDR3 DNA reads TGTGCCATCGCTAGCGGAACCCAAGAGACCCAGTACTTC. Encoded protein: CAIASGTQETQYF.

The gene calls are TRBV15 and TRBJ2-1, with D possibly TRBD2 on 6 matching bases. The V and J ends lost 4 bases and 5 bases respectively, with 18 bases between them. The CDR3 covers 16 residues. CDR1 and CDR2 from the germline V gene are LNHNV and YYDKDF (reference sequence). The CDR3 DNA follows: TGTGCCACCAGCATGGGACTCATTATGGGGAACAATGAGCAGTTCTTC. Amino acid sequence: CATSMGLIMGNNEQFF.

This chain connects TRBV6-6 to TRBJ1-5, with D possibly being TRBD1 (6 bases). V dropped 5 bases and J dropped 4 bases, with 15 bases sitting between them. The CDR3 runs 15 residues. Germline-derived CDR1 and CDR2 are MNHNY and SVGAGI (reference sequence). DNA for the CDR3: TGTGCCAGCAGTGACCCAGGGGCTCGGAATCAGCCCCAGCATTTT. It specifies CASSDPGARNQPQHF.

The chain combines TRBV7-2 with TRBJ2-7; 11 bases agree with TRBD2. This CDR3 contains 15 residues. Looked up from germline, CDR1 is SGHTA and CDR2 is FQGNSA. Trimming at V came to 3 bases and at J to 6 bases, leaving 7 bases not matched to a gene. The CDR3: CASSFSGGAVGEQYF. CDR3 nucleotide sequence: TGTGCCAGCAGCTTTAGCGGGGGGGCCGTAGGCGAGCAGTACTTC.

V is TRBV2 and J is TRBJ1-2, with D perhaps TRBD1 (5 bases). The CDR3 is 13 amino acids. Deletions cut 7 bases from V and 2 bases from J, with 11 bases between. The germline gives CDR1 SNHLY, CDR2 FYNNEI. The CDR3 region has the DNA TGTGCCAGCATGGTCAGGGCCAACTATGGCTACACCTTC. The encoded protein is CASMVRANYGYTF.

The chain is built from TRBV13 and TRBJ1-1; no clear D. V dropped 1 base and J dropped 6 bases, with 12 bases sitting between them. The CDR3 sequence is 14 residues long. Looked up from germline, CDR1 is PRHDT and CDR2 is FYEKMQ (reference sequence). The CDR3 region has the DNA TGTGCCAGCAGCTTAGTGATCGGGGTCGCTGAAGCTTTCTTT. Translated: CASSLVIGVAEAFF.

The chain carries TRBV13 and TRBJ2-5, with TRBD2 identical over 12 bases. CDR1 PRHDT and CDR2 FYEKMQ come from the germline V gene (reference sequence). CDR3 length equals 18 residues. Trimming cost V 5 bases and J 2 bases; bases outside gene matches: 12. As DNA, the CDR3 is TGTGCCAGCAGCGAAACCCTCCGACTAGCGGGGGAGCAAGAGACCCAGTACTTC. Translating it yields CASSETLRLAGEQETQYF.

This chain connects TRBV29-1 to TRBJ1-2, with D possibly TRBD1 on 6 matching bases. Trimming left V 6 bases short and J 8 bases short, with 19 bases between. Per germline, CDR1 SQVTM and CDR2 ANQGSEA. The CDR3 is 13 amino acids. The CDR3 coding sequence is TGCAGCGTCCCATTACAGGGCGGAGAAGGCTACACCTTC. Translation: CSVPLQGGEGYTF.

The chain employs TRBV25-1 and TRBJ1-5; D possibly corresponds to TRBD1 (6 bases). V was pared by 3 bases and J by 7 bases, with 13 bases between. Germline V gene sequence: CDR1 MGHDK, CDR2 SYGVNS. The CDR3 runs 14 residues. CDR3 protein: CASSDLSQGQPQHF. CDR3 in DNA: TGTGCCAGCAGTGATCTTAGTCAGGGGCAGCCCCAGCATTTT.

The sample holds one count of this clone. The gene calls are TRBV5-4 and TRBJ2-7; tentatively, D is TRBD1 (6 bases). V lost 7 bases to trimming and J lost 3 bases, with 20 bases between them. The CDR3 length is 15 residues. Germline V CDR1 and CDR2: SGHNT, YYREEE (reference sequence). CDR3 sequence reads: CASGNNRDIFYEQYF. The DNA of the CDR3 is TGTGCCAGCGGCAACAACCGGGACATCTTCTACGAGCAGTACTTC.

The chain recombines TRBV2 with TRBJ2-1; D perhaps matches TRBD1 (5 bases). Germline assignment: CDR1 SNHLY and CDR2 FYNNEI. The CDR3 contains 14 residues. The V end lost 6 bases, the J end lost 5 bases, and 14 bases lay between the germline ends. CDR3 loop: CASRQGLFDNEQFF. CDR3 DNA: TGTGCCAGCAGGCAGGGTCTTTTTGACAATGAGCAGTTCTTC.

V usage is TRBV18 and J usage is TRBJ2-7, with 12 bases matching TRBD2. The ends lost 3 bases at V and 3 bases at J; junction bases unmatched: 6. Germline CDR1 reads KGHSH; CDR2 reads LQKENI. The CDR3 has 16 residues. The CDR3 DNA reads TGTGCCAGCTCACCTCAACTAGCGGGGGGTATCTACGAGCAGTACTTC. Translating it yields CASSPQLAGGIYEQYF.

This chain links TRBV10-3 with TRBJ2-1, with D possibly TRBD2 on 6 matching bases. Germline CDR1 ENHRY, CDR2 SYGVKD. The CDR3 runs to 13 residues. The V end lost 6 bases, the J end lost 5 bases, and 11 bases lay between the germline ends. The CDR3 DNA follows: TGTGCCATCAGCGCGGGACCCAACAATGAGCAGTTCTTC. Its translation is CAISAGPNNEQFF.

V usage is TRBV6-5 and J usage is TRBJ1-3; the D gene is possibly TRBD1 (5 bases). Between the trimmed V and J ends, which lost 5 bases and 2 bases, there was a span of 10 bases. The CDR3 is 14 amino acids. Germline V gene data show CDR1 as MNHEY and CDR2 as SVGAGI. Here the CDR3 DNA reads TGTGCCAGCAGTACCGGGACTACTGGAAACACCATATATTTT. It is translated as CASSTGTTGNTIYF.

This chain connects TRBV5-4 to TRBJ2-7; 14 bases are shared with TRBD2. Trimming took 4 bases from V and 4 from J; bases not matched to a gene: 4. The CDR3 has 15 residues. Germline CDR1 and CDR2: SGHNT and YYREEE (reference sequence). As DNA, the CDR3 is TGTGCCAGCAGCCCCGGACTAGCGGGGGGATACGAGCAGTACTTC. It yields the protein CASSPGLAGGYEQYF. Looking up the rest from reference TRBV5-4 and TRBJ2-7 gives the full variable domain: ETGVTQSPTHLIKTRGQQVTLRCSSQSGHNTVSWYQQALGQGPQFIFQYYREEENGRGNFPPRFSGLQFPNYSSELNVNALELDDSALYLCASSPGLAGGYEQYFGPGTRLTVT.

The chain carries TRBV4-1 and TRBJ2-7; no clear D. The CDR3 has 14 amino acids. Germline assignment: CDR1 MGHRA and CDR2 YSYEKL. Trimming left V 0 bases short and J 2 bases short, with 8 bases between. The CDR3 protein is CASSQDYTTYEQYF. Here the CDR3 DNA reads TGCGCCAGCAGCCAAGATTACACTACCTACGAGCAGTACTTC.

J is TRBJ1-2 and V is TRBV27, with D hard to call. CDR1 MNHEY and CDR2 SMNVEV come from the germline V gene (reference sequence). The V end was cut by 5 bases, the J end by 3 bases, with 10 bases between. The CDR3 length is 13 residues. CDR3 protein: CASSPRGYYGYTF. Here the CDR3 DNA reads TGTGCCAGCAGTCCTAGAGGTTACTATGGCTACACCTTC.

The chain links TRBV6-5 to TRBJ1-2; possibly TRBD1 for D (5 bases). Germline V gene lookup returns CDR1 MNHEY and CDR2 SVGAGI. CDR3 length: 13 residues. Trimming pared 9 bases from V and 4 bases from J, leaving 15 bases between. CDR3 amino acids: CASGAGLGYGYTF. CDR3 nucleotides: TGTGCCAGTGGGGCTGGGCTAGGCTATGGCTACACCTTC.

The chain combines TRBV3-1 (or the pseudogene TRBV3-2) with TRBJ2-1, with TRBD2 identical over 7 bases. From germline, CDR1 is LGHDT and CDR2 YNNKEL (reference sequence). This CDR3 region has 17 residues. V was pared by 0 bases and J by 2 bases, with 7 bases of the junction left unmatched. The CDR3 bases are TGTGCCAGCAGCCAAGAAGAAGGACTAGGTCCCTACAATGAGCAGTTCTTC. Protein product: CASSQEEGLGPYNEQFF.

The V and J genes are TRBV4-1 and TRBJ2-3, with D perhaps matching TRBD2 (5 bases). Looked up from germline, CDR1 is MGHRA and CDR2 is YSYEKL. This CDR3 has 17 residues. The V end was cut by 1 base, the J end by 3 bases, with 17 bases between. DNA for the CDR3: TGCGCCAGCAGCCAAGGGCAGGAGGTTATCATAACAGATACGCAGTATTTT. Translated, it gives CASSQGQEVIITDTQYF.

The chain joins TRBV3-1 (or the pseudogene TRBV3-2) to TRBJ1-2; 9 bases agree with TRBD1. Germline CDR1 and CDR2: LGHDT and YNNKEL (reference sequence). The CDR3 extends over 14 amino acids. Losses at the gene ends were 3 bases for V and 8 bases for J; bases not matched to a gene: 7. The CDR3 here is CASSQTDRGEGYTF. Written as DNA, the CDR3 is TGTGCCAGCAGCCAGACGGACAGGGGAGAGGGCTACACCTTC.

This chain uses TRBV18 with TRBJ1-6; TRBD1 matches 7 bases. The CDR3 loop spans 17 amino acids. V lost 2 bases to trimming and J lost 10 bases; unmatched junction nucleotides: 14. Looked up from germline, CDR1 is KGHSH and CDR2 is LQKENI. The CDR3 DNA reads as TGTGCCAGCTCACCAGGTTCGCCAGGGGGTATCGGCTCACCCCTCCACTTT. Residues: CASSPGSPGGIGSPLHF.

This chain connects TRBV3-1 (or the pseudogene TRBV3-2) to TRBJ2-7; 12 nucleotides line up with TRBD2. The junction had 10 bases not matched to a gene; V was cut back by 3 bases and J by 13 bases. The germline V gene encodes CDR1 LGHDT and CDR2 YNNKEL (reference sequence). The CDR3 runs to 14 residues. The CDR3, as DNA: TGTGCCAGCAGCCAGTTGACTAGCGGGAGCAGGTCTTACTTC. This encodes CASSQLTSGSRSYF.

The V and J genes are TRBV5-1 and TRBJ2-1; a possible D gene is TRBD2 (5 bases). This CDR3 comprises 19 residues. The germline gives CDR1 SGHRS, CDR2 YFSETQ. Trimming pared 1 base from V and 1 base from J, leaving 21 bases between. The CDR3 reads CASSLSGLMITGSYNEQFF. Written as DNA, the CDR3 is TGCGCCAGCAGCTTGTCAGGACTTATGATAACCGGGTCCTACAATGAGCAGTTCTTC. Combining the CDR3 with reference TRBV5-1 and TRBJ2-1 gives the whole variable domain KAGVTQTPRYLIKTRGQQVTLSCSPISGHRSVSWYQQTPGQGLQFLFEYFSETQRNKGNFPGRFSGRQFSNSRSEMNVSTLELGDSALYLCASSLSGLMITGSYNEQFFGPGTRLTVL.